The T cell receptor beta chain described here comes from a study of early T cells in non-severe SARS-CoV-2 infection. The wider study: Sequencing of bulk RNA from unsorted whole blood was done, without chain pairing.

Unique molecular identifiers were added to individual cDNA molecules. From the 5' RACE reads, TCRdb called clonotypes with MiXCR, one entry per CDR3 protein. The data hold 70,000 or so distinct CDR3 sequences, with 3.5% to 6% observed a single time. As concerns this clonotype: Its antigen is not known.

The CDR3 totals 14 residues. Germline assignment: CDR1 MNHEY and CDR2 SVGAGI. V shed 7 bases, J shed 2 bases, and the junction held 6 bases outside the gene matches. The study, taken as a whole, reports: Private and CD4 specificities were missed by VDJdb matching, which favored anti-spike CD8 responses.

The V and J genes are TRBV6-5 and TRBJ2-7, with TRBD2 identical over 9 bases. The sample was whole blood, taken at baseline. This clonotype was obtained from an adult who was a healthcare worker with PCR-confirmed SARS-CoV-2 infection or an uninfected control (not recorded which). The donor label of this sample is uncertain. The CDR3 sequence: CASKRLAEAYEQYF. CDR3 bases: TGTGCCAGCAAGCGACTAGCGGAAGCCTACGAGCAGTACTTC.